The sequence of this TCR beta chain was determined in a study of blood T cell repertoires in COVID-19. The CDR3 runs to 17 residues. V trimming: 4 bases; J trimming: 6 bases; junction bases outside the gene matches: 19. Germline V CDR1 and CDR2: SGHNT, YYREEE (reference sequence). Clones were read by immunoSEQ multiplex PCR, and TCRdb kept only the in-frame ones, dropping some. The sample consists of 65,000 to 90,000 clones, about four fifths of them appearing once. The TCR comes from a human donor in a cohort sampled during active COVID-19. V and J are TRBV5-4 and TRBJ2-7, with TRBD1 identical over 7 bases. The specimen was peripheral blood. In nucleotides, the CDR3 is TGTGCCAGCAGCCTTGGGATTGTGTCGGGACAGTCTCTCGAGCAGTACTTC. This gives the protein CASSLGIVSGQSLEQYF.